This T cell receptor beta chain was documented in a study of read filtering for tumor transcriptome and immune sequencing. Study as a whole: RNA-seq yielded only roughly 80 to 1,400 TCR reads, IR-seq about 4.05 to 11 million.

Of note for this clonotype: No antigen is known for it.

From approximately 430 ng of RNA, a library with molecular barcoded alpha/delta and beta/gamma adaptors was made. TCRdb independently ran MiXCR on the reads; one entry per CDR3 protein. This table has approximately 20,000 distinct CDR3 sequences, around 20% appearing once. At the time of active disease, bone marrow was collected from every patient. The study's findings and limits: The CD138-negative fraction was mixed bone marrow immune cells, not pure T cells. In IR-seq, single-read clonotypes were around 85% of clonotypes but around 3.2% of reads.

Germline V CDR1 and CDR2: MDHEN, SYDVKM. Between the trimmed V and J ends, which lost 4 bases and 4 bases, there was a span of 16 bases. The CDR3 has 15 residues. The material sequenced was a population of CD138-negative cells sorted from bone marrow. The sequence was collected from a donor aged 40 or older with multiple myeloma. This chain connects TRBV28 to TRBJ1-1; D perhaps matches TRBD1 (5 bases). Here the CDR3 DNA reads TGTGCCAGCAGTTCGTCCGGGACGTGGTCCACTGAAGCTTTCTTT. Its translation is CASSSSGTWSTEAFF.